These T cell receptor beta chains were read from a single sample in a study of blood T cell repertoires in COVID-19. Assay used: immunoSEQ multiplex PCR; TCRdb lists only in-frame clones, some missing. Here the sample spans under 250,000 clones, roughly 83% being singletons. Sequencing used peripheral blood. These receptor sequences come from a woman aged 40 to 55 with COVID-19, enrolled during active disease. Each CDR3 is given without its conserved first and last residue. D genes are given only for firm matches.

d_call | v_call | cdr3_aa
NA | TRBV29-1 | SVGRGGDKKNIQY
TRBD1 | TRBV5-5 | ASSPGTVYQPQH
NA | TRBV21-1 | ASSKLWLVSSGSGQY
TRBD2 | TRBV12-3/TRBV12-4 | ASRNSGSDEQF
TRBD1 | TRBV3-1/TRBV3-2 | ASSPRTGSGTGELF
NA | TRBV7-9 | ASSSGVSGPTDGYT
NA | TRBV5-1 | ASSRAAGPYGYT
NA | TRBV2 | ASSDVGGGRMDEQY
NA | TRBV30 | AWSMGRGEKLF
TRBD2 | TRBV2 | ASSVAGGPLETQY
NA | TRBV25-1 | ASRLGGGRPDTQY
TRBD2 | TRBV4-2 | ASSSREVGETQY
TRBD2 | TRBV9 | ASSLPGRGAGELF
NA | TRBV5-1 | ASSLVNRAGETQY
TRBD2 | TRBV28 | ASLQSGGVKREY
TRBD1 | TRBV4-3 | ASSQDPGQGRDEQY
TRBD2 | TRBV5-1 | ASSLGASGKSDTQY
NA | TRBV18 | ASSPTPEGNTIY
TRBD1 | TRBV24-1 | ATSQQGETQY
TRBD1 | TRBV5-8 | ASSSFRDRGSTDTQY
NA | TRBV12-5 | ASGLSAGNTGELF
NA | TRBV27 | ASSLLAGASSYEQY
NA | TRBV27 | ASSFRTEAYEQY
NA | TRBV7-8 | ASSHTRGGYT
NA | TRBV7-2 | ASSPHRDNSPLH
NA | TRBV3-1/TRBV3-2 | ASSQDRRLGGYT
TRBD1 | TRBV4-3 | ASSQEDRAAGELF
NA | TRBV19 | ASNQLRSGNTIY
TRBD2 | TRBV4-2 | ASSSTSGFPEQY